The TCR beta chain described here comes from a study of blood T cells in healthy people across ages (dated by TCRdb to about 2015). About the full investigation: Template switching captured roughly one uniquely barcoded TCR beta cDNA molecule per two T cells in model experiments. The study measured age-related changes in TCR beta repertoire diversity using deep sequencing normalized with unique cDNA molecular identifiers. The donors were split into four age groups: young (average about 15 years), middle-aged (around 37), aged (62) and long-lived (over 75). To avoid experimental bias, donors of different ages were randomly spread across the sequencing lanes. The study analyzed two additional independent replicas of 1 million unique cDNA reads from the same blood draw for two donors, one aged 18 to 29 and one aged 80 or older. The investigation overall reported the following: Estimates of total diversity from one million sequenced T cells were regarded as lower bounds and underestimates. The long-lived group showed more naive CD4+ T cells, fewer expanded clones and increased TCR diversity than the aged group, suggesting age selection. Observed TCR beta diversity per million T cells fell roughly linearly with age, and a significant reduction was already apparent by age around 36. The CMV infection status of donors was not known, potentially confounding age-related changes in expanded clonotypes. Observed TCR beta diversity correlated strongly with the percentage of naive T cells measured by flow cytometry. Conclusive comparison of naive and antigen-experienced compartments was prevented by the profiling of bulk unsorted PBMCs.

About this clonotype itself: Its recognized antigen is unknown. Base qualities are not provided; no much larger clone lies one nucleotide away.

Looking up the germline V gene (reference sequence) yields CDR1 DFQATT and CDR2 SNEGSKA. There are 13 amino acids in the CDR3, from cysteine to phenylalanine inclusive. The retained sequence is limited to the CDR3, 39 bases, with the frame set at the first base. To prepare the library, 5' RACE was applied. A second PCR of about 6 to 11 cycles was performed with a sample-barcoded 5' primer and a J-beta primer mix. A template-switch 5' adaptor carrying 12 random nucleotides introduced a unique molecular identifier onto each TCR beta cDNA molecule. At least 2.5 million CDR3-containing paired-end reads were obtained from each sample. The Mint cDNA synthesis kit, primed by a TRBC-specific oligonucleotide, was used to synthesize first-strand cDNA from all RNA. Following uracil-DNA glycosylase treatment, a first 18-cycle PCR with universal primers M1SS and BC2_uni_R was performed on all cDNA. On the study's bioinformatics: Normalization of each sample was performed by random selection of 1 million high-quality reads, each carrying a distinct molecular identifier. Instead of being binned into consensus sequences, reads that shared molecular identifiers were thrown out. MiTCR, set to a Q25 quality threshold and the strictest error-elimination algorithm, was used for CDR3 identification, clonotype clustering and error correction. A nonparametric unseen species model with Euler transformation was used to estimate a lower bound on total TCR beta diversity. TCRdb handled the public reads itself, with Q25 trimming in fastp and clone calling in MiXCR, and kept productive beta chains. Here each entry gathers all rows of one CDR3 protein and keeps the most common genes and DNA. It is TCRdb's table, rather than the study itself, that gives the V and J calls and clone size. Present in this sample are approximately 2,000,000 distinct CDR3 sequences, approximately 40% of which were seen just once. The ten largest clones capture about 23% of the sample.

Systemically healthy Caucasian individuals from Russia, 39 in total and aged about 6 to 95 years, were included as donors. Each donor gave 8 to 10 milliliters of peripheral blood, drawn into EDTA-treated Vacutainer tubes. Ficoll-Paque density-gradient centrifugation was used to isolate PBMCs, with at least 6 million obtained per sample. Trizol reagent was used to extract total RNA from PBMCs, with at least 6 micrograms per sample. For every donor, an aliquot of PBMCs went through flow cytometry to measure the percentages of naive CD45RAhigh/CD27high T cells. The clonotype originates from a human donor in good health. The chain is encoded by TRBV20-1 joined to TRBJ2-3, with TRBD1 as a weak D call on 6 bases. Sequenced: blood. CDR3 loop: CRGDKVAPDTQYF. In nucleotide form, the sequence is TGCAGAGGGGACAAGGTCGCTCCAGATACGCAGTATTTT.